The 4 T cell receptor beta chains presented below share a single source sample, sequenced in a study of T cells in Graves' hyperthyroidism and ophthalmopathy. RNA transcripts were the template for amplifying TCR beta CDR3 regions. First-round RT-PCR of the TCR CDR3 relied on the HTBI primer set. MiXCR, run by TCRdb on the multiplex PCR reads, gives a single entry per CDR3 protein. The sample includes fewer than 650,000 distinct CDR3 sequences, over 45% of them seen just once. Material for sequencing was peripheral blood or thyroid tissue (not recorded which). Receptors were obtained from an adult woman with Graves' disease, either hyperthyroidism or ophthalmopathy (not recorded which).

The chain couples TRBV7-8 to TRBJ1-4, with 8 bases lining up with TRBD1. Germline loops: CDR1 SGHVS, CDR2 FQNEAQ. J gave up 7 bases and V 5 bases, and 12 bases lay outside the gene matches. The CDR3 has 16 amino acids. CDR3 nucleotides: TGTGCCAGCAGCACTAGGGTGGTGACAGGGGTTGAAAAACTGTTTTTT. Its translation: CASSTRVVTGVEKLFF.

The chain joins TRBV7-8 to TRBJ2-3, with D perhaps TRBD1 or TRBD2 (7 bases each). The CDR3 is 14 amino acids. Germline V gene data show CDR1 as SGHVS and CDR2 as FQNEAQ. Trimming took 2 bases from V and 4 from J, leaving 10 bases between them. The CDR3 nucleotides are TGTGCCAGCAGCTTACAGGGGGGGGCAGATACGCAGTATTTT. Encoded protein: CASSLQGGADTQYF.

In its sample, this clonotype was seen many times. The chain has TRBV29-1 and TRBJ1-4, with 10 positions matching TRBD1. The ends lost 4 bases at V and 8 bases at J; junction bases unmatched: 7. This CDR3 comprises 14 residues. Germline CDR1 SQVTM, CDR2 ANQGSEA. The CDR3 spells CSVGQGASREKLFF. In nucleotides, the CDR3 is TGCAGCGTTGGACAGGGGGCTTCTAGGGAAAAACTGTTTTTT.

V is TRBV12-3 or TRBV12-4 and J is TRBJ2-3; D uncertain. Trimming took off 8 bases at V and 0 bases at J, with 21 bases between the two ends. The CDR3 length is 17 residues. The CDR3 nucleotides are TGTGCCAGCGCGAAGGAACGCGGCGGACCAAGCACAGATACGCAGTATTTT. Protein: CASAKERGGPSTDTQYF.